This TCR beta chain is from a study of CD8 T cells in ankylosing spondylitis. Broader study findings: Seemingly characteristic of ankylosing spondylitis blood was a TCR beta motif consisting of 7 or 8 highly homologous variants. Disease-linked clones bore a CD8+ phenotype and were relatively rare in peripheral blood. Both synovial fluid and blood in reactive arthritis had previously been reported to carry some motif variants.

Library preparation for TCR beta used quantitative 5'-RACE with molecular barcodes. TCRdb redid the calling of the 5' RACE reads with MiXCR, one entry per CDR3 protein. The table has a few hundred thousand distinct CDR3 sequences, about 20% seen once; the top ten hold roughly 16%. This clonotype was counted many times. Its target is not known. This clonotype originated in a male donor with ankylosing spondylitis. Sequenced: blood, either unsorted or a sorted T cell fraction (not recorded which).

The DNA for the CDR3 is TGTGCCAGCAGCTTGGCAGGGGTGGAGACCCAGTACTTC. It encodes CASSLAGVETQYF. The chain is built from TRBV7-9 and TRBJ2-5; possible D gene TRBD1, 6 bases. CDR3 length equals 13 residues. Trimming pared 3 bases from V and 5 bases from J, leaving 10 bases between. Germline V gene data show CDR1 as SEHNR and CDR2 as FQNEAQ (reference sequence).